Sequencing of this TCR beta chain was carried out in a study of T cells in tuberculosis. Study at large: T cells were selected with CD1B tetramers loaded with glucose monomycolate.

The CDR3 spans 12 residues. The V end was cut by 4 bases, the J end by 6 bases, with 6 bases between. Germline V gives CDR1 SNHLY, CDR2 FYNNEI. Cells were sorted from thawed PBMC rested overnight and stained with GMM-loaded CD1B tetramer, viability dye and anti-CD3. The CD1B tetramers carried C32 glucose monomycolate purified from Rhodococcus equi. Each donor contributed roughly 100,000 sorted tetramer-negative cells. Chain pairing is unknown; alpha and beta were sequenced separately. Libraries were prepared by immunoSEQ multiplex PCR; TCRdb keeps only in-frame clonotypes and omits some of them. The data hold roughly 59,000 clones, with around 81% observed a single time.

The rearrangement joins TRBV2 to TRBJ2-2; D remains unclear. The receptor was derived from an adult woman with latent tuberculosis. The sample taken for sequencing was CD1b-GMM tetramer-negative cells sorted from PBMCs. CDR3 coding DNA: TGTGCCAGCAGTGTGGGCCCCGGGGAGCTGTTTTTT. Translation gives CASSVGPGELFF.